This T cell receptor (beta chain) comes out of a study of blood T cell repertoires in COVID-19. Study information: Nucleic acid was either cDNA or gDNA, and it came from T cells, B-cell-depleted T cells, or PBMCs.

Participant ages covered roughly 18 to 89 years across 24 US areas. In Cohort 3, a recovered donor had either two negative PCRs, clearance, or symptom resolution. CDR1 is SGHDT and CDR2 is YYEEEE in the germline V gene. This CDR3 region has 17 residues. V was cut by 4 bases and J by 4 bases, with 18 bases left in between. The data were produced by immunoSEQ multiplex PCR, yet TCRdb's version contains in-frame clones alone and is incomplete. The sample lists a few hundred thousand clones; about 90% were seen once. This sequence joins TRBV5-6 and TRBJ1-6; a weak D match, TRBD1 (5 bases). The material sequenced was PBMCs or T cells enriched from blood (not recorded which). This clonotype was sampled from a woman in her 30s who had recovered from COVID-19. CDR3 coding DNA: TGTGCCAGCAGCGTTGGAGACAGAAGGCTTTATAATTCACCCCTCCACTTT. Translation: CASSVGDRRLYNSPLHF.